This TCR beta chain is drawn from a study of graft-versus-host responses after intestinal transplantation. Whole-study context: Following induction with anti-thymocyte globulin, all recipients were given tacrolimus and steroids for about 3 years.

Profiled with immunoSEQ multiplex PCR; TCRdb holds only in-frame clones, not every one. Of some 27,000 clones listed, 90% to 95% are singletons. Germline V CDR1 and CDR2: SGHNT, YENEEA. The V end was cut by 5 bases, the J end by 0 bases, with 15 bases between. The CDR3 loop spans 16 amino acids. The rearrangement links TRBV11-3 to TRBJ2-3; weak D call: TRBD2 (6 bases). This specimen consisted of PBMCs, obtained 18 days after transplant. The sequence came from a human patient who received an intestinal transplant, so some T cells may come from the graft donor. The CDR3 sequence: CASSEGLMVSTDTQYF. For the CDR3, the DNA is TGTGCCAGCAGCGAGGGACTTATGGTGAGCACAGATACGCAGTATTTT.